This T cell receptor (beta chain) was identified in a study of cytomegalovirus exposure and HLA in healthy donors. V dropped 5 bases and J dropped 7 bases, with 21 bases sitting between them. This CDR3 region has 16 residues. The germline gives CDR1 MNHEY, CDR2 SMNVEV (reference sequence). The PCR contained 60 Vbeta and 13 Jbeta primers. Sequencing used immunoSEQ multiplex PCR; TCRdb keeps in-frame clones, though not all of them. There are roughly 98,000 clones in the sample; about 80% occur only once, and around 9.9% lies in the top ten. The chain joins TRBV27 to TRBJ1-5, with a weak D call TRBD1 (5 bases). Sequencing was done on a sample of PBMCs. This sequence originates from a young man in good health and CMV-seropositive. CDR3 residues: CASSPAPGGGRQPQHF. The CDR3 nucleotides are TGTGCCAGCAGTCCTGCCCCTGGTGGGGGGAGACAGCCCCAGCATTTT.